The 3 T cell receptor beta chains given below trace back to one sample, sequenced in a study of shared T cell receptors in the human thymus. Libraries were prepared by immunoSEQ multiplex PCR; TCRdb keeps only in-frame clonotypes and omits some of them. The table lists approximately 400,000 clones, 85% to 95% of them singletons. The sample taken for sequencing was thymocytes. The origin of the receptors is a human donor.

The rearrangement joins TRBV30 to TRBJ1-5, with TRBD1 as a possible D gene (6 bases). Trimming pared 0 bases from V and 1 base from J, leaving 7 bases between. CDR1 is GTSNPN, CDR2 SVGIG, per germline (reference sequence). The CDR3 is made up of 14 amino acids. CDR3 protein: CAWSVGGSNQPQHF. The CDR3 DNA reads as TGTGCCTGGAGTGTTGGGGGCAGCAATCAGCCCCAGCATTTT.

This chain connects TRBV5-6 to TRBJ1-5; possibly TRBD1 for D (6 bases). The germline V gene encodes CDR1 SGHDT and CDR2 YYEEEE. The V gene lost 4 bases and the J gene lost 3 bases, with 14 bases spanning the gap. The CDR3 runs 15 residues. The CDR3 region is CASSTWTDDNQPQHF. In nucleotides, the CDR3 is TGTGCCAGCAGCACCTGGACAGATGACAATCAGCCCCAGCATTTT.

V is TRBV6-1 and J is TRBJ1-2; weak D call: TRBD1 (6 bases). The ends were cut back, 4 bases at V and 3 bases at J, with 15 bases in the middle. From germline, CDR1 is MNHNS and CDR2 SASEGT. The CDR3 runs 15 residues. As DNA, the CDR3 is TGTGCCAGCAGTGCCCAGGACAGAATTCACTATGGCTACACCTTC. Translating gives CASSAQDRIHYGYTF.